This TCR beta chain came from a study of T cells expressing NK-cell markers. Whole-study context: Sorted CD3+CD56+NKG2C+, CD3+CD56+NKG2C- and CD3+CD56-NKG2C+ T cells supplied TCR beta repertoires. Seven sequenced donors out of eight were HCMV-seropositive, one seronegative.

On this clonotype itself: Its antigen remains unknown.

Looked up from germline, CDR1 is DFQATT and CDR2 is SNEGSKA (reference sequence). This CDR3 spans 13 amino acids. Study findings and constraints: Of CD8+ T cells, 1.0-7.0% belonged to dominant NKG2C+ clonotypes in several donors.

Synthesis of TCR beta cDNA relied on 5'RACE template switching carrying UMIs. Following a re-call of the 5' RACE reads, TCRdb has one entry per CDR3 protein and lacks DNA. Found here are hundreds of thousands of distinct CDR3 sequences; the top ten clones hold roughly 4.2%. This chain connects TRBV20-1 to TRBJ2-5. This receptor was taken from a woman aged 18 to 75 in good health. The material sequenced was blood T cells: a sorted CD56 or NKG2C T cell subset, CD4+ or CD8+ T cells, or bulk PBMC T cells (not recorded which). This CDR3 is CSATGDQEETQYF.